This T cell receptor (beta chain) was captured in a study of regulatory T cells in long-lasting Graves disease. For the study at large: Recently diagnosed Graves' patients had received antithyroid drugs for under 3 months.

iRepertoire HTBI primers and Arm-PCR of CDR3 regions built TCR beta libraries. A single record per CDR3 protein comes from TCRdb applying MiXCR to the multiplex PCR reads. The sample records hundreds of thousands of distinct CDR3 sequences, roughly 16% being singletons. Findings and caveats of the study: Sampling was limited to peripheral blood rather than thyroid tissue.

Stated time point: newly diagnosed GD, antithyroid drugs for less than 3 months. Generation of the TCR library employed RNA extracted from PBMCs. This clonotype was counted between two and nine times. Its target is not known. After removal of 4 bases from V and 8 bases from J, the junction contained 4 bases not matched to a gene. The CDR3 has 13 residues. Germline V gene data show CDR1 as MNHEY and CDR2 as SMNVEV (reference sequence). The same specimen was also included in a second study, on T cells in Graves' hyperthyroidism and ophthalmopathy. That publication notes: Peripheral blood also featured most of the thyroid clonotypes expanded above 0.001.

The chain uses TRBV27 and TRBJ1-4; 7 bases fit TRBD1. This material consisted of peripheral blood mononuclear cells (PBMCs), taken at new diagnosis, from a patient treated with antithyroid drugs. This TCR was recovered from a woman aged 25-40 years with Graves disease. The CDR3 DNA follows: TGTGCCAGCAGTTCTAAACAGGGGGAAAAACTGTTTTTT. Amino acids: CASSSKQGEKLFF.